Below are 10 T cell receptor beta chains sequenced from a single sample in a study of vaccination and CD4 T cells after COVID-19. As to treatment: approximately nine-day PBMC culture with coronavirus spike peptide pools or control peptides (ViraFEST assay). CD4+ T lymphocytes from the unexposed donor were collected before the COVID-19 pandemic (2011-2018). These receptors have no known antigen. Cultured CD4+ T cell DNA was sequenced using the Oncomine TCR Beta short-read assay. TCRdb processed the PCR reads anew with MiXCR; each CDR3 protein has one entry. This table has around 6,800 distinct CDR3 sequences, around 41% appearing once. Sequences were obtained from CD4+ T cells from blood, cultured in vitro. The receptors derive from a human donor in good health.

The gene calls are TRBV19 and TRBJ1-2, with D possibly TRBD1 on 5 matching bases. The CDR3 contains 15 residues. With 4 bases removed from V and 8 bases from J, the gap between germline ends came to 20 bases. Germline CDR1 LNHDA, CDR2 SQIVND (reference sequence). In nucleotides, the CDR3 is TGTGCCAGTAGTAATCCCCCGACAGTCTCAGGAGGCTACACCTTC. Amino acid sequence: CASSNPPTVSGGYTF.

The gene calls are TRBV30 and TRBJ1-1, with D maybe TRBD1 (5 bases). CDR1 GTSNPN and CDR2 SVGIG come from the germline V gene (reference sequence). The CDR3 sequence is 13 residues long. The V end lost 5 bases, the J end lost 1 base, and 11 bases lay between the germline ends. The CDR3 DNA is TGTGCCTGGGCCATAGGGGCGAACACTGAAGCTTTCTTT. Translation: CAWAIGANTEAFF.

This clonotype was seen a few times. The V call is TRBV20-1, the J call TRBJ1-5; 10 nucleotides match TRBD1. Losses at the gene ends were 6 bases for V and 0 bases for J; bases not matched to a gene: 8. Looked up from germline, CDR1 is DFQATT and CDR2 is SNEGSKA (reference sequence). CDR3 size: 16 residues. CDR3 DNA: TGCAGTGCCCCGGGACAGGGGTATGGTAGCAATCAGCCCCAGCATTTT. It codes for CSAPGQGYGSNQPQHF.

This sequence joins TRBV7-9 and TRBJ1-5; D possibly corresponds to TRBD1 (6 bases). This CDR3 has 16 amino acids. Germline CDR1 and CDR2: SEHNR and FQNEAQ (reference sequence). V lost 5 bases and J 2 bases, leaving 16 bases between the germline ends. The CDR3 sequence is CASSPPGAIGNQPQHF. Written as DNA, the CDR3 is TGTGCCAGCAGCCCTCCAGGGGCGATAGGCAATCAGCCCCAGCATTTT.

This clonotype was detected only once. The genes are TRBV7-9 and TRBJ2-1; 10 bases line up with TRBD2. Looked up from germline, CDR1 is SEHNR and CDR2 is FQNEAQ (reference sequence). The CDR3 extends over 16 amino acids. The V gene end was trimmed by 5 bases and the J gene end by 5 bases; junction bases not matched to a gene: 9. CDR3 residues: CASSVLLAGRHNEQFF. Here the CDR3 DNA reads TGTGCCAGCAGCGTTCTACTAGCGGGGAGGCACAATGAGCAGTTCTTC.

This clonotype was counted between two and nine times. V is TRBV7-9 and J is TRBJ1-3, with D perhaps TRBD1 (5 bases). The length of the CDR3 is 15 residues. Germline V gene sequence: CDR1 SEHNR, CDR2 FQNEAQ (reference sequence). Trimming removed 2 bases at V and 0 bases at J, with 8 bases between. The CDR3 nucleotides read TGTGCCAGCAGCTTAACAGGAGCCTCTGGAAACACCATATATTTT. Translation gives CASSLTGASGNTIYF.

In this sample, this clonotype turned up once. The chain couples TRBV6-4 to TRBJ1-1; 7 positions match TRBD1. Germline CDR1 MRHNA, CDR2 SNTAGT. Germline trimming cut 2 bases from V and 11 bases from J; bases unmatched to any gene: 8. There are 13 residues in the CDR3. CDR3 DNA: TGTGCCAGCAGTGACGACCCGACAGGGCGGGCTTTCTTT. It yields the protein CASSDDPTGRAFF.

The sample holds a few counts of this clonotype. The chain employs TRBV7-9 and TRBJ1-1, with no clear D. CDR1 SEHNR and CDR2 FQNEAQ come from the germline V gene (reference sequence). Trimming removed 4 bases at V and 0 bases at J, with 6 bases between. The CDR3 consists of 13 residues. The CDR3 loop reads CASSSYLNTEAFF. The CDR3 nucleotides read TGTGCCAGCAGCTCCTACCTGAACACTGAAGCTTTCTTT.

The chain links TRBV2 to TRBJ1-3, with a weak D call TRBD1 (5 bases). The CDR3 totals 13 residues. The germline V gene encodes CDR1 SNHLY and CDR2 FYNNEI. V lost 8 bases and J 2 bases, leaving 10 bases between the germline ends. CDR3 DNA: TGTGCCAGCTCGGGGGAAGCTGGAAACACCATATATTTT. Its protein product is CASSGEAGNTIYF.

The CDR3 spells CASSITGYEQYF. The CDR3 bases are TGTGCCAGCAGTATCACGGGTTACGAGCAGTACTTC. The J gene is TRBJ2-7, the V gene TRBV6-1; D is uncertain. Deletions cut 5 bases from V and 4 bases from J, with 9 bases between. Germline V gene lookup returns CDR1 MNHNS and CDR2 SASEGT. This CDR3 comprises 12 residues.